The 29 T cell receptor beta chains listed next were all sequenced from one sample in a study of cytomegalovirus exposure and HLA in healthy donors. Vbeta (60) and Jbeta (13) primers were used in the PCR. Sequencing was performed with immunoSEQ multiplex PCR; in TCRdb, only in-frame clones are kept and a portion is missing. The table records fewer than 200,000 clones, about four fifths of them present only once. The source material was PBMCs. Every receptor here comes from a man between 45 and 60 years old in good health and CMV-seronegative.

The V gene is TRBV18, the J gene TRBJ2-7, with 7 bases aligning to TRBD2. Germline CDR1 reads KGHSH; CDR2 reads LQKENI. This CDR3 has 13 residues. The V and J ends lost 2 bases and 7 bases, in that order; junction bases with no gene match: 5. The CDR3 region has the DNA TGTGCCAGCTCACCAGGAAGGGAGGGGGAGCAGTACTTC. Translated: CASSPGREGEQYF.

For the CDR3, the DNA is TGTGCCAGCAGCTTGGTCAGGGGGTTGTCTTACGAGCAGTACTTC. It is translated as CASSLVRGLSYEQYF. This rearrangement joins TRBV5-4 to TRBJ2-7; TRBD1 matches at 7 bases. Unmatched junction bases numbered 7, after V lost 0 bases and J lost 4 bases. The CDR3 consists of 15 residues. Germline CDR1 is SGHNT and CDR2 is YYREEE (reference sequence).

The chain combines TRBV28 with TRBJ1-2; D call uncertain. V shed 4 bases and J shed 8 bases, with 17 bases lying between them. The CDR3 length is 14 residues. CDR1 and CDR2 (germline): MDHEN, SYDVKM. This chain's CDR3 is CASSSGGRERGYTF. As DNA, the CDR3 is TGTGCCAGCAGTTCCGGCGGGCGTGAGAGAGGCTACACCTTC.

The rearrangement joins TRBV7-2 to TRBJ1-5; tentatively, D is TRBD1 (6 bases). CDR1 and CDR2 (germline): SGHTA, FQGNSA. The CDR3 contains 17 residues. V lost 5 bases and J 2 bases, leaving 19 bases between the germline ends. The CDR3 region has the DNA TGTGCCAGCAGCCCATCCACTCACAGGGTTCGCAATCAGCCCCAGCATTTT. Translated: CASSPSTHRVRNQPQHF. The variable domain in full, completed from reference TRBV7-2 and TRBJ1-5, reads GAGVSQSPSNKVTEKGKDVELRCDPISGHTALYWYRQSLGQGLEFLIYFQGNSAPDKSGLPSDRFSAERTGGSVSTLTIQRTQQEDSAVYLCASSPSTHRVRNQPQHFGDGTRLSIL.

This sequence joins TRBV18 and TRBJ1-4; TRBD1 agrees at 10 bases. The CDR3 covers 15 residues. Germline CDR1 reads KGHSH; CDR2 reads LQKENI. V lost 6 bases, J lost 7 bases, and 8 bases stayed unmatched. CDR3 sequence reads: CASSPVGQGIEKLFF. The CDR3 bases are TGTGCCAGCTCCCCAGTGGGACAGGGGATTGAAAAACTGTTTTTT.

There are a few counts of this clone. This rearrangement joins TRBV5-4 to TRBJ1-1; D uncertain. Trimming stripped 4 bases from V and 0 bases from J, with 7 bases between. The germline V gene encodes CDR1 SGHNT and CDR2 YYREEE (reference sequence). The CDR3 has 13 amino acids. Written as DNA, the CDR3 is TGTGCCAGCAGCATCTCTCTGAACACTGAAGCTTTCTTT. It encodes CASSISLNTEAFF.

The chain carries TRBV2 and TRBJ2-1; no firm D call. The CDR3 has 11 amino acids. V was clipped by 6 bases and J by 9 bases, with 9 bases between them. In germline, CDR1 is SNHLY, CDR2 FYNNEI. The DNA of the CDR3 is TGTGCCAGCAGGGGCTCGATTGAGCAGTTCTTC. Translating gives CASRGSIEQFF. The full variable domain, with the rest looked up from reference TRBV2 and TRBJ2-1, is EPEVTQTPSHQVTQMGQEVILRCVPISNHLYFYWYRQILGQKVEFLVSFYNNEISEKSEIFDDQFSVERPDGSNFTLKIRSTKLEDSAMYFCASRGSIEQFFGPGTRLTVL.

CDR3 sequence: CASSLYSYNSPLHF. The DNA of the CDR3 is TGTGCCAGCAGCTTATATAGCTATAATTCACCCCTCCACTTT. The chain is built from TRBV7-3 and TRBJ1-6; D remains unclear. The germline V and J ends were trimmed by 2 bases and 3 bases, with 5 bases remaining between them. Germline lookup yields CDR1 SGHTA and CDR2 FQGTGA. The CDR3 is 14 residues long.

The chain links TRBV28 to TRBJ2-7, with 9 bases matching TRBD2. The CDR3 extends over 14 amino acids. Per the germline V gene, CDR1 is MDHEN and CDR2 is SYDVKM. After removal of 7 bases from V and 3 bases from J, the junction contained 7 bases not matched to a gene. CDR3 DNA sequence: TGTGCCAGCAACAAACTAGCGGGTTACTACGAGCAGTACTTC. This sequence encodes CASNKLAGYYEQYF. Full variable domain (missing parts from reference TRBV28 and TRBJ2-7): DVKVTQSSRYLVKRTGEKVFLECVQDMDHENMFWYRQDPGLGLRLIYFSYDVKMKEKGDIPEGYSVSREKKERFSLILESASTNQTSMYLCASNKLAGYYEQYFGPGTRLTVT.

The J gene is TRBJ1-4, the V gene TRBV2; 8 bases map to TRBD1. Germline V gene data show CDR1 as SNHLY and CDR2 as FYNNEI. With 8 bases clipped from V and 5 bases from J, the junction kept 10 bases outside the gene matches. CDR3 size: 15 residues. The CDR3 DNA sequence: TGTGCCAGCGTACAGACCGGGACAGGCAATGAAAAACTGTTTTTT. Residues: CASVQTGTGNEKLFF.

The CDR3 reads CASSVGGSGTVEQFF. CDR3 coding DNA: TGTGCCAGCAGCGTTGGGGGTAGCGGGACGGTTGAGCAGTTCTTC. The chain links TRBV7-2 to TRBJ2-1; 8 bases are shared with TRBD2. Germline V CDR1 and CDR2: SGHTA, FQGNSA. Trimming at V came to 5 bases and at J to 9 bases, leaving 12 bases not matched to a gene. CDR3 length: 15 residues.

V is TRBV7-2 and J is TRBJ2-3, with 15 bases fitting TRBD2. The V gene's germline CDR1 is SGHTA and CDR2 FQGNSA. J was trimmed by 6 bases and V by 4 bases; bases with no gene match: 5. The CDR3 extends over 16 amino acids. The CDR3 DNA follows: TGTGCCAGCAGCTCCGGACTAGCGGGAGGGTGGGATACGCAGTATTTT. This encodes CASSSGLAGGWDTQYF.

The chain employs TRBV18 and TRBJ2-7; 10 positions agree with TRBD1. CDR1 is KGHSH, CDR2 LQKENI, per germline. CDR3 size: 20 residues. V was pared by 0 bases and J by 3 bases, with 17 bases of the junction left unmatched. This CDR3 is CASSPPLGTGDQGDYYEQYF. CDR3 DNA: TGTGCCAGCTCACCACCTCTTGGGACAGGGGACCAGGGGGACTACTACGAGCAGTACTTC.

The CDR3 DNA reads as TGCGCCAGTCAAACGACAGGACCTAATGAAAAACTGTTTTTT. Translated: CASQTTGPNEKLFF. This chain joins TRBV10-1 and TRBJ1-4, with D perhaps matching TRBD1 (6 bases). Germline V gene lookup returns CDR1 WNHNN and CDR2 SYGVQD (reference sequence). Trimming took off 9 bases at V and 3 bases at J, with 14 bases between the two ends. The CDR3 has 14 amino acids.

V usage is TRBV15 and J usage is TRBJ2-2, with 8 nucleotides matching TRBD1. Germline V CDR1 and CDR2: LNHNV, YYDKDF (reference sequence). Trimming took 3 bases from V and 6 from J; bases not matched to a gene: 6. The CDR3 contains 15 residues. For the CDR3, the DNA is TGTGCCACCAGCAGGTTCGGGACAGGCGCCGGGGAGCTGTTTTTT. Translated: CATSRFGTGAGELFF.

V is TRBV7-2 and J is TRBJ2-3; D possibly corresponds to TRBD2 (6 bases). In germline, CDR1 is SGHTA, CDR2 FQGNSA. Trimming took 3 bases from V and 3 from J, leaving 10 bases between them. The length of the CDR3 is 14 residues. This chain's CDR3 is CASSFFGGTDTQYF. CDR3 nucleotide sequence: TGTGCCAGCAGCTTTTTCGGGGGTACAGATACGCAGTATTTT.

The CDR3 protein is CASSPQGQPNEKLFF. The CDR3 region has the DNA TGCGCCAGCAGCCCCCAGGGACAGCCTAATGAAAAACTGTTTTTT. This chain uses TRBV5-1 with TRBJ1-4, with 7 bases that match TRBD1. Germline V lookup: CDR1 SGHRS, CDR2 YFSETQ. Trimming took 4 bases from V and 3 from J; bases not matched to a gene: 6. CDR3 length: 15 residues.

The J gene is TRBJ1-2, the V gene TRBV19, with 9 bases matching TRBD1. J gave up 4 bases and V 7 bases, and 4 bases lay outside the gene matches. The CDR3 contains 13 residues. In germline, CDR1 is LNHDA, CDR2 SQIVND (reference sequence). CDR3 protein: CASKMTGGYGYTF. The CDR3 DNA follows: TGTGCCAGTAAAATGACAGGGGGCTATGGCTACACCTTC.

The rearrangement uses TRBV6-5 and TRBJ1-6; 7 bases align to TRBD1. The germline V gene encodes CDR1 MNHEY and CDR2 SVGAGI. The CDR3 covers 14 residues. V lost 5 bases, J lost 7 bases, and 5 bases stayed unmatched. This CDR3 reads CASSPDRVNSPLHF. As DNA, the CDR3 is TGTGCCAGCAGTCCCGACAGGGTAAATTCACCCCTCCACTTT.

The CDR3 DNA sequence: TGTGCCAGCAGCCCACAGGGACAGTATGGCTACACCTTC. This gives the protein CASSPQGQYGYTF. This chain uses TRBV7-9 with TRBJ1-2; 7 bases align to TRBD1. CDR3 length: 13 amino acids. Per germline, CDR1 SEHNR and CDR2 FQNEAQ (reference sequence). The trim removed 5 bases at V and 5 bases at J, leaving 5 bases unmatched. The whole variable domain, filled in from reference TRBV7-9 and TRBJ1-2, reads DTGVSQNPRHKITKRGQNVTFRCDPISEHNRLYWYRQTLGQGPEFLTYFQNEAQLEKSRLLSDRFSAERPKGSFSTLEIQRTEQGDSAMYLCASSPQGQYGYTFGSGTRLTVV.

The chain combines TRBV10-3 with TRBJ2-4; 9 positions agree with TRBD1. Germline lookup yields CDR1 ENHRY and CDR2 SYGVKD. The trim removed 0 bases at V and 8 bases at J, leaving 8 bases unmatched. This CDR3 comprises 16 residues. The CDR3 coding sequence is TGTGCCATCAGTGAGTCGTATGGACAGGGGATGTACATTCAGTACTTC. This gives the protein CAISESYGQGMYIQYF.

This clone occurred once. The chain joins TRBV29-1 to TRBJ2-7; 14 bases match TRBD2. There are 14 residues in the CDR3. The trim removed 8 bases at V and 7 bases at J, leaving 10 bases unmatched. CDR1 and CDR2 from the germline V gene are SQVTM and ANQGSEA. CDR3 region: CSIRTSGGLGEQYF. CDR3 coding DNA: TGCAGCATCCGGACTAGCGGGGGGCTAGGTGAGCAGTACTTC.

V usage is TRBV5-5 and J usage is TRBJ1-1, with D possibly being TRBD1 (5 bases). The CDR3 runs to 14 residues. Trimming left V 5 bases short and J 8 bases short, with 19 bases between. Looked up from germline, CDR1 is SGHKS and CDR2 is YYEKEE (reference sequence). Here the CDR3 DNA reads TGTGCCAGCAGTTGGGAAGGGCGGGACCAAGAAGCTTTCTTT. Its protein is CASSWEGRDQEAFF.

For the CDR3, the DNA is TGTGCCAGCACCGGAGGAAGGTGGCTCTATGGCTACACCTTC. Amino acid sequence: CASTGGRWLYGYTF. V gene TRBV6-5 combines with J gene TRBJ1-2; no reliable D call. The CDR3 length is 14 residues. Germline loops: CDR1 MNHEY, CDR2 SVGAGI. Trimming removed 7 bases from V and 4 bases from J, with 16 bases in between.

The sample holds one count of this clone. The CDR3, as DNA: TGTGCCAGCACGGCCCTAGGACAGCCCCAGCATTTT. It specifies CASTALGQPQHF. The V and J genes are TRBV6-1 and TRBJ1-5, with D unclear. This CDR3 contains 12 residues. Germline V CDR1 and CDR2: MNHNS, SASEGT. V gave up 7 bases and J gave up 7 bases, with 11 bases separating them.

Remarks on this clone: The same CDR3 arises from other DNA sequences in this sample as well. The rearrangement uses TRBV18 and TRBJ1-2; perhaps TRBD1 as D (5 bases). The CDR3 consists of 15 residues. Germline assignment: CDR1 KGHSH and CDR2 LQKENI. The germline V and J ends were trimmed by 3 bases and 6 bases, with 17 bases remaining between them. CDR3 in amino acids: CASSPGKTEKDGYTF. CDR3 coding DNA: TGTGCCAGCTCACCTGGTAAGACAGAAAAGGATGGCTACACCTTC.

The J gene is TRBJ2-1, the V gene TRBV9, with 7 positions matching TRBD2. Germline assignment: CDR1 SGDLS and CDR2 YYNGEE. The CDR3 contains 17 residues. V gave up 3 bases and J gave up 4 bases; unmatched junction bases: 13. The CDR3 DNA sequence: TGTGCCAGCAGCGCGCAGGCGGGGACTAATCGGTACAATGAGCAGTTCTTC. It is translated as CASSAQAGTNRYNEQFF.

V and J are TRBV7-8 and TRBJ2-4; 7 bases fit TRBD2. Germline trimming cut 1 base from V and 8 bases from J; bases unmatched to any gene: 11. This CDR3 spans 16 amino acids. From germline, CDR1 is SGHVS and CDR2 FQNEAQ. CDR3 bases: TGTGCCAGCAGCTTAGGGGCTAGCGGATGGGGGGACATTCAGTACTTC. Translation: CASSLGASGWGDIQYF.

This rearrangement joins TRBV7-2 to TRBJ1-4; maybe TRBD1 (6 bases). Germline values: CDR1 SGHTA, CDR2 FQGNSA. CDR3 length: 15 residues. V dropped 5 bases and J dropped 8 bases, with 18 bases sitting between them. The CDR3: CASSPTGGAGEKLFF. The DNA of the CDR3 is TGTGCCAGCAGCCCGACCGGGGGGGCTGGGGAAAAACTGTTTTTT.